This T cell receptor (beta chain) originates from a study of TIL therapy for anti-PD-1-resistant metastatic lung cancer. About the research overall: Tumor harvest preceded PD-1/PD-L1 blockade, followed by nivolumab treatment. Median tumor mutation burden was roughly 1.5 mutations per megabase. Tumors had a median PD-L1 proportion score of 4.5% to 7%.

This was the immunoSEQ v3 assay. Here immunoSEQ multiplex PCR was the method, and the copy in TCRdb shows in-frame clones only, minus some. The sample has roughly 60,000 clones; roughly 80% are singletons. Time point reported: pre-treatment sample, taken before nivolumab and TIL therapy. After removal of 3 bases from V and 5 bases from J, the junction contained 4 bases not matched to a gene. CDR1 SGHTA and CDR2 FQGNSA come from the germline V gene. This CDR3 spans 16 amino acids. Material: blood, obtained at baseline. V gene TRBV7-2 combines with J gene TRBJ2-1; 13 positions agree with TRBD2. The sequence came from a person between 30 and 79 years old with non-small cell lung cancer. The CDR3 here is CASSFTSGRANNEQFF. The CDR3 region has the DNA TGTGCCAGCAGCTTTACTAGCGGGAGGGCCAACAATGAGCAGTTCTTC.